These T cell receptor beta chains were read from a single sample in a study of human T cells and chemical hapten exposure. TCRdb used MiXCR to reprocess the RACE reads, holding one entry per CDR3 protein. The sample holds around 380,000 distinct CDR3 sequences, nearly 5% seen once. The material was whole blood, obtained in connection with sensitization to the hapten diphenylcyclopropenone (DPC). The receptors shown here come from a woman aged 45-65 years with alopecia areata. Some clones in this sample may be carry-over from other donors' samples. CDR3s include the opening cysteine and the closing phenylalanine or tryptophan. A D gene is named only where the DNA matches it firmly. Part of the rows lack a size; the others show once, few, many or a class for expanded clones.

abundance | j_gene | v_gene | d_gene | len | CDR3aa | CDR3nt
few | TRBJ1-1 | TRBV7-8 | TRBD1 | 15 | CASSSRDRVQTEAFF | TGTGCCAGCAGCTCAAGGGACAGGGTTCAGACTGAAGCTTTCTTT
many | TRBJ2-3 | TRBV6-2/TRBV6-3 | . | 13 | CASSYHSTDTQYF | TGTGCCAGCAGCTACCACAGCACAGATACGCAGTATTTT
few | TRBJ2-3 | TRBV7-2 | . | 13 | CASSPRAVDTQYF | TGTGCCAGCAGCCCGCGAGCTGTGGATACGCAGTATTTT
many | TRBJ1-4 | TRBV15 | TRBD1 | 16 | CATSRGSTGTGEKLFF | TGTGCCACCAGCAGAGGATCGACAGGGACGGGCGAAAAACTGTTTTTT
. | TRBJ2-1 | TRBV6-2/TRBV6-3 | TRBD2 | 17 | CASRTSVYRRSYNEQFF | TGTGCCAGCAGGACTAGCGTTTACCGGCGCTCCTACAATGAGCAGTTCTTC
few | TRBJ1-2 | TRBV6-2/TRBV6-3 | . | 17 | CASSSYIDSTLNYGYTF | TGTGCCAGCAGTTCTTACATTGACAGTACCTTAAACTATGGCTACACCTTC
. | TRBJ1-1 | TRBV5-1 | . | 17 | CASSRTPRTGLNTEAFF | TGCGCCAGCAGCAGGACCCCCCGTACGGGGTTGAACACTGAAGCTTTCTTT
many | TRBJ1-5 | TRBV13 | . | 15 | CASSLGGFGNQPQHF | TGTGCCAGCAGCTTAGGAGGGTTCGGGAATCAGCCCCAGCATTTT
many | TRBJ2-1 | TRBV5-1 | . | 15 | CASSSDPDSYNEQFF | TGCGCCAGCAGCTCAGACCCAGACTCCTACAATGAGCAGTTCTTC
many | TRBJ2-3 | TRBV30 | . | 11 | CASKPFDTQYF | TGTGCCAGTAAACCCTTCGATACGCAGTATTTT
many | TRBJ2-5 | TRBV20-1 | TRBD2 | 15 | CSVTLSGRALETQYF | TGCAGTGTCACCCTTAGCGGGAGGGCCTTAGAGACCCAGTACTTC
. | TRBJ2-3 | TRBV29-1 | . | 14 | CSAASSGGSDTQYF | TGCAGCGCGGCAAGCTCTGGGGGGTCAGATACGCAGTATTTT
few | TRBJ2-7 | TRBV20-1 | TRBD2 | 15 | CSASRTSGVSGEQYF | TGCAGTGCTAGCCGGACTAGTGGGGTATCAGGCGAGCAGTACTTC
. | TRBJ1-2 | TRBV6-1 | . | 12 | CASSGETYGYTF | TGTGCCAGCAGTGGAGAAACCTATGGCTACACCTTC
. | TRBJ2-7 | TRBV10-3 | . | 15 | CAISDARGSSYEQYF | TGTGCCATCAGTGACGCCCGGGGGAGCTCCTACGAGCAGTACTTC
many | TRBJ2-7 | TRBV6-5 | . | 14 | CASSYTQSSYEQYF | TGTGCCAGCAGTTACACACAGAGCTCCTACGAGCAGTACTTC
many | TRBJ1-5 | TRBV24-1 | . | 13 | CATTDSDNQPQHF | TGTGCCACCACTGACAGCGACAATCAGCCCCAGCATTTT
. | TRBJ2-1 | TRBV12-3/TRBV12-4 | . | 13 | CASSPDPGDEQFF | TGTGCCAGCAGCCCGGACCCCGGCGATGAGCAGTTCTTC
few | TRBJ2-1 | TRBV12-3/TRBV12-4 | . | 13 | CASSGLAPDEQFF | TGTGCCAGCAGTGGACTCGCTCCCGATGAGCAGTTCTTC
many | TRBJ2-5 | TRBV6-6 | . | 15 | CASSYGGGEQETQYF | TGTGCCAGCAGTTACGGTGGGGGCGAACAAGAGACCCAGTACTTC
. | TRBJ1-1 | TRBV27 | . | 13 | CASGLTGGTEAFF | TGTGCCAGCGGGTTAACGGGGGGCACTGAAGCTTTCTTT
few | TRBJ1-5 | TRBV6-6 | . | 16 | CASYWGSMNSNQPQHF | TGTGCCAGCTATTGGGGCAGCATGAATAGCAATCAGCCCCAGCATTTT
many | TRBJ2-7 | TRBV11-2 | TRBD1 | 14 | CASTPDRGSYEQYF | TGTGCCAGCACCCCTGACAGGGGTTCCTACGAGCAGTACTTC
. | TRBJ1-1 | TRBV6-6 | TRBD1 | 15 | CASSPGTGGPTEAFF | TGTGCCAGCAGCCCCGGGACAGGGGGGCCCACTGAAGCTTTCTTT
many | TRBJ2-7 | TRBV20-1 | . | 11 | CSASRSIEQYF | TGCAGTGCTAGTCGTAGCATCGAGCAGTACTTC
. | TRBJ2-2 | TRBV4-3 | . | 13 | CASSQDTIGELFF | TGCGCCAGCAGCCAGGATACTATCGGGGAGCTGTTTTTT
many | TRBJ2-1 | TRBV20-1 | TRBD1 | 15 | CSAPTGGGNYNEQFF | TGCAGTGCCCCGACAGGGGGGGGGAACTACAATGAGCAGTTCTTC
many | TRBJ2-3 | TRBV2 | TRBD2 | 15 | CASKRRGESTDTQYF | TGTGCCAGCAAGAGGCGGGGGGAAAGCACAGATACGCAGTATTTT
. | TRBJ1-2 | TRBV6-6 | . | 13 | CASSYRGALGYTF | TGTGCCAGCAGTTACAGAGGGGCTCTTGGCTACACCTTC
many | TRBJ2-3 | TRBV7-9 | . | 13 | CASSSLSTDTQYF | TGTGCCAGCAGCTCCTTAAGCACAGATACGCAGTATTTT
few | TRBJ2-2 | TRBV29-1 | . | 14 | CSVVVRANTGELFF | TGCAGCGTTGTGGTCAGGGCGAACACCGGGGAGCTGTTTTTT
many | TRBJ1-5 | TRBV28 | . | 14 | CASSLTESNQPQHF | TGTGCCAGCAGCCTGACAGAGAGCAATCAGCCCCAGCATTTT
many | TRBJ1-5 | TRBV7-2 | . | 15 | CASSVDSSSNQPQHF | TGTGCCAGCAGCGTAGACAGTTCTAGCAATCAGCCCCAGCATTTT
few | TRBJ2-7 | TRBV12-3/TRBV12-4 | TRBD2 | 14 | CASRELAGPYEQYF | TGTGCCAGCAGGGAGCTAGCGGGGCCCTACGAGCAGTACTTC
many | TRBJ1-1 | TRBV12-3/TRBV12-4 | . | 14 | CASSFRVRDTEAFF | TGTGCCAGCAGTTTTAGGGTAAGGGACACTGAAGCTTTCTTT
few | TRBJ2-7 | TRBV29-1 | TRBD2 | 14 | CSVAGTSGIYEQYF | TGCAGCGTGGCCGGGACTAGCGGGATATACGAGCAGTACTTC
many | TRBJ2-1 | TRBV5-8 | TRBD2 | 15 | CASSQGLASYNEQFF | TGTGCCAGCAGCCAGGGACTAGCGAGCTACAATGAGCAGTTCTTC